Listed below are T cell receptor beta chains from one sample, sequenced in a study of Ad26.COV2.S vaccination and SARS-CoV-2 variants. Produced via immunoSEQ multiplex PCR; TCRdb's table is partial and in-frame only. The sample carries 360,000 or so clones, roughly 84% recorded once. The sequences come from peripheral blood, collected in a trial of Ad26.COV2.S vaccine versus placebo. The source is a person aged 18-65 years who received the Ad26.COV2.S COVID-19 vaccine or a placebo. CDR3s leave out the opening cysteine and the closing phenylalanine or tryptophan.

TRBV20-1	TRBJ2-1	SARAFEQF
TRBV4-3	TRBJ2-1	ASSQDNGGYNEQF
TRBV7-2	TRBJ2-5	ASSSDRSWKTQY
TRBV29-1	TRBJ1-1	SVVGNMNTEAF
TRBV25-1	TRBJ1-5	ASSESGTVQPQH
TRBV27	TRBJ2-5	ASSPWTGYQETQY
TRBV30	TRBJ1-2	AWSVLGGSYGYT
TRBV6-5	TRBJ2-5	ASSPRDRETQY
TRBV4-1	TRBJ2-7	ASSQDRVSVSTSYEQY
TRBV9	TRBJ2-1	ASSVEGNSYNEQF
TRBV30	TRBJ2-5	AWGTTGLGETQY
TRBV4-2	TRBJ2-7	ASSQVEQSGSYEQY
TRBV7-2	TRBJ1-5	ASSLVRGRGGNQPQH
TRBV12-5	TRBJ2-7	ASGGLGLPDYEQY
TRBV19	TRBJ2-1	ASLGRGTYNEQF
TRBV6-5	TRBJ1-3	ASSYGGSGNTIY
TRBV7-9	TRBJ1-1	ASSLGTVEAF
TRBV13	TRBJ1-5	ASSFGQGIGNQPQH
TRBV9	TRBJ2-2	ASSVLYTGELF
TRBV19	TRBJ2-7	ASSMGPMSSYEQY
TRBV2	TRBJ2-1	ATNSGTSGAYNEQF
TRBV7-3	TRBJ1-6	ASSLTRTNSPLH
TRBV9	TRBJ2-1	ASSVVAGGPQF
TRBV7-6	TRBJ2-3	ASSSPLLEGDDTQY
TRBV10-3	TRBJ1-2	AISDQDRVPENYGYT
TRBV9	TRBJ1-2	ASSVVQGGYT
TRBV5-6	TRBJ2-3	ASSQTTDTQY
TRBV2	TRBJ1-3	ASDRGRLRDSGNTIY
TRBV5-1	TRBJ2-3	ASSWTSGLDTQY
TRBV7-6	TRBJ2-7	ASSLKGAGGPKDHEQY
TRBV9	TRBJ2-1	ASSPGGDYNEQF
TRBV4-2	TRBJ2-7	ASSQAYTGLDEQY
TRBV5-5	TRBJ1-1	ASSLWDNTEAF